The 5 T cell receptor beta chains below were found in one sample sequenced in a study of T cells in Graves' hyperthyroidism and ophthalmopathy. From RNA transcripts, TCR beta CDR3 regions were amplified. With the HTBI primer set, the TCR CDR3 went through a first round of RT-PCR. TCRdb itself ran the multiplex PCR reads through MiXCR, one entry per CDR3 protein. The sample comprises hundreds of thousands of distinct CDR3 sequences, 35% to 40% of which are singletons, and 7% to 10% rests with the top ten. The sample was blood. These TCRs come from a man younger than 35 with Graves' hyperthyroidism.

The chain's CDR3 is CASMSRGHSGELFF. CDR3 sequence (DNA): TGTGCCAGTATGAGCAGGGGGCATAGCGGGGAGCTGTTTTTT. The chain employs TRBV2 and TRBJ2-2, with 8 bases matching TRBD1. Germline-derived CDR1 and CDR2 are SNHLY and FYNNEI. Losses at the gene ends were 9 bases for V and 7 bases for J; bases not matched to a gene: 10. The CDR3 contains 14 residues.

Ten or more counts support this clonotype. The V call is TRBV7-6, the J call TRBJ1-2; D remains unclear. The V end was cut by 5 bases, the J end by 4 bases, with 20 bases between. Germline assignment: CDR1 SGHVS and CDR2 FNYEAQ. This CDR3 is 16 amino acids long. CDR3 residues: CASSLDAGTPLYGYTF. The CDR3 DNA reads as TGTGCCAGCAGCCTCGACGCGGGCACTCCCCTCTATGGCTACACCTTC.

The chain employs TRBV20-1 and TRBJ1-3; D may be TRBD1 (5 bases). The CDR3 length is 13 residues. The V gene lost 6 bases and the J gene lost 8 bases, with 17 bases spanning the gap. From germline, CDR1 is DFQATT and CDR2 SNEGSKA (reference sequence). The CDR3 here is CSAADRDGDTIYF. The CDR3 coding sequence is TGCAGTGCAGCAGACCGGGACGGGGACACCATATATTTT.

J is TRBJ1-1 and V is TRBV5-1, with 9 bases matching TRBD1. The CDR3 loop spans 15 amino acids. Germline lookup yields CDR1 SGHRS and CDR2 YFSETQ. With V trimmed by 4 bases and J by 1 base, 5 bases remained unmatched. This CDR3 reads CASSAGQGPNTEAFF. The CDR3 DNA follows: TGCGCCAGCAGCGCGGGACAGGGACCGAACACTGAAGCTTTCTTT.

The V gene is TRBV7-2, the J gene TRBJ2-5; the D call may be TRBD1 or TRBD2 (5 bases each). The CDR3 runs to 18 residues. The V and J ends lost 4 bases and 6 bases respectively, with 27 bases between them. Looked up from germline, CDR1 is SGHTA and CDR2 is FQGNSA. The DNA for the CDR3 is TGTGCCAGCAGCTCAGATCCCCCCATTGGGACCCCGGGGCAGACCCAGTACTTC. This codes for CASSSDPPIGTPGQTQYF.